A single T cell receptor (beta chain) is shown here with its context. The V gene's germline CDR1 is SGHRS and CDR2 YFSETQ. This CDR3 has 15 residues. The V gene lost 0 bases and the J gene lost 1 base, with 11 bases spanning the gap. The sample originates from a study of blood T cells in healthy people across ages. A J-beta primer mix and a sample-barcoded 5' primer were used in a second PCR of about 7 to 12 cycles. TCRdb fed the 5' RACE reads into MiXCR, producing one record per CDR3 protein. The sample has hundreds of thousands of distinct CDR3 sequences; 25% to 35% are singletons. Sequenced sample: blood. The clonotype originates from a woman of 80 years or more in good health. The chain uses TRBV5-1 and TRBJ2-7; a weak D match, TRBD2 (6 bases). The CDR3 nucleotides are TGCGCCAGCAGCTTGGACGTAGCGGAGTCCTACGAGCAGTACTTC. Translating gives CASSLDVAESYEQYF.